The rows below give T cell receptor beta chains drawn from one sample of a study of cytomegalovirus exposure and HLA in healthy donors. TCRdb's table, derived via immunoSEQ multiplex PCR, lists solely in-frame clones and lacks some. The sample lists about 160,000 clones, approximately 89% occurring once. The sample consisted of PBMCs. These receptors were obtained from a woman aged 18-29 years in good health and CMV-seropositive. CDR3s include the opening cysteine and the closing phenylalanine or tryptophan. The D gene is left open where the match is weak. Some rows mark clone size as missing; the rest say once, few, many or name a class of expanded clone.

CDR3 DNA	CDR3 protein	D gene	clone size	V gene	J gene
TGTGCCAGCAGCGGGAGGACCCGGGGGACCCAGTACTTC	CASSGRTRGTQYF	.	.	TRBV9	TRBJ2-5
TGTGCCAGTAGTATTGGCATCGAGACAGGCCACAATCAGCCCCAGCATTTT	CASSIGIETGHNQPQHF	.	.	TRBV19	TRBJ1-5
TGTGCCAGCAGTAAAACAGGGGACGGCTACACCTTC	CASSKTGDGYTF	TRBD1	.	TRBV11-2	TRBJ1-2
TGTGCCAGCAGCTTAGGACAGGCTTCTGCTGGCTACACCTTC	CASSLGQASAGYTF	.	.	TRBV7-9	TRBJ1-2
TGCGCCAGCAGGCCGTGGGGAGGGAACACCGGGGAGCTGTTTTTT	CASRPWGGNTGELFF	.	.	TRBV10-2	TRBJ2-2
TGTGCCAGCAGCCAAAACCAGGATGAGCAGTTCTTC	CASSQNQDEQFF	.	.	TRBV14	TRBJ2-1
TGTGCCAGCTCACCAGGTACCGGGACTTTCGAGCAGTACTTC	CASSPGTGTFEQYF	.	.	TRBV18	TRBJ2-7
TGTGCCAGCTCACCGGATCCCGGGGGGTGGAACACTGAAGCTTTCTTT	CASSPDPGGWNTEAFF	.	.	TRBV18	TRBJ1-1
TGCGCCAGCAGCTTGGCGGGGACAGTTAGTGGAGCCCAGTACTTC	CASSLAGTVSGAQYF	TRBD1	.	TRBV5-1	TRBJ2-5
TGTGCCAGCAGCCAGAAGATTCGGGGGAGGTCTGTGGACGAGCAGTACTTC	CASSQKIRGRSVDEQYF	.	.	TRBV14	TRBJ2-7
TGTGCCAGCAGCTTGTTACTAGCGAGCTCCTACGAGCAGTACTTC	CASSLLLASSYEQYF	TRBD2	.	TRBV5-6	TRBJ2-7
TGTGCCAGCACTTCAGAGGCGGGAGCGGAGACCCAGTACTTC	CASTSEAGAETQYF	TRBD2	.	TRBV2	TRBJ2-5
TGTGCCTCTTTAAAAGGAGGGGATGGCTACACCTTC	CASLKGGDGYTF	.	once	TRBV30	TRBJ1-2
TGCGCCAGCAGCTTGGGTCGCGGGTCTAACTATGGCTACACCTTC	CASSLGRGSNYGYTF	.	.	TRBV5-1	TRBJ1-2
TGCGCCAGCAGCTGGGGGGAGGGGCCAACCTACGAGCAGTACTTC	CASSWGEGPTYEQYF	TRBD2	.	TRBV5-1	TRBJ2-7
TGCGCCAGCAGTCTGGTGACTAGCGGTCTCTACGAGCAGTACTTC	CASSLVTSGLYEQYF	TRBD2	.	TRBV5-1	TRBJ2-7
TGCGCCAGCAGGGCGGGTGGAGGCAATGAGCAGTTCTTC	CASRAGGGNEQFF	.	.	TRBV5-1	TRBJ2-1
TGTGCCAGCAGCGACGACGGGACGGGGGATCAGCCCCAGCATTTT	CASSDDGTGDQPQHF	.	.	TRBV11-2	TRBJ1-5
TGTGCCAGCAGCTTAGATCGGGACTATCAAGAAGTTTTCAATGAGCAGTTCTTC	CASSLDRDYQEVFNEQFF	TRBD2	.	TRBV11-3	TRBJ2-1
TGTGCCAGCAGCCCGACAGGTAATAGCAATCAGCCCCAGCATTTT	CASSPTGNSNQPQHF	.	.	TRBV6-5	TRBJ1-5
TGCGCCAGCAGCCAAGCCTTTCTGGCGGGCTACAATGAGCAGTTCTTC	CASSQAFLAGYNEQFF	.	.	TRBV4-3	TRBJ2-1
TGTGCCAGCAGCTTGGCCCAAGCGGGAGTAGGGGAGCAGTACTTC	CASSLAQAGVGEQYF	TRBD2	.	TRBV5-5	TRBJ2-7
TGTGCCAGCAGCTTACAGTCAGGGGGGAACATTCAGTACTTC	CASSLQSGGNIQYF	.	.	TRBV7-2	TRBJ2-4
TGTGCCAGCAGTGTCCCGGGACAGGGGGCTTTCGCCGGGTATACAGATACGCAGTATTTT	CASSVPGQGAFAGYTDTQYF	TRBD1	few	TRBV6-1	TRBJ2-3
TGTGCCAGCAGTGAAAGACGGATAGCGGGATCGCACGAGCAGTACTTC	CASSERRIAGSHEQYF	TRBD2	once	TRBV2	TRBJ2-7
TGTGCCAGCAGTTTAAGTGGGCAGTACACTGAAGCTTTCTTT	CASSLSGQYTEAFF	.	.	TRBV27	TRBJ1-1
TGTGCCAGCTCACCACCGCCACACGGGTACAATGAGCAGTTCTTC	CASSPPPHGYNEQFF	.	.	TRBV18	TRBJ2-1
TGTGCCAGCAACGCAGGGCGGTATGAGGACGAGCAGTACTTC	CASNAGRYEDEQYF	.	once	TRBV6-5	TRBJ2-7